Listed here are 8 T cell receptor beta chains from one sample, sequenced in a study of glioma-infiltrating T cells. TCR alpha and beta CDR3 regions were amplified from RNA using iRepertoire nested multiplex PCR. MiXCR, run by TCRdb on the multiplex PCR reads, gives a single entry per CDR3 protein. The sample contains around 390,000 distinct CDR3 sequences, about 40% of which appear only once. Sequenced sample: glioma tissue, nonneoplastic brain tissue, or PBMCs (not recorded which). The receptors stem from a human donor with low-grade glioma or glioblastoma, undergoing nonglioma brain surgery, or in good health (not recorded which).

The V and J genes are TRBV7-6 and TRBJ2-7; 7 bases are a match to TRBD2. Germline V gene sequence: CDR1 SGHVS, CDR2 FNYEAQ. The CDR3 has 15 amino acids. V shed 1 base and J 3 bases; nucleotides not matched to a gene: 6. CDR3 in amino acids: CASSLDVGTNYEQYF. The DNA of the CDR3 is TGTGCCAGCAGCTTAGACGTAGGGACTAACTACGAGCAGTACTTC.

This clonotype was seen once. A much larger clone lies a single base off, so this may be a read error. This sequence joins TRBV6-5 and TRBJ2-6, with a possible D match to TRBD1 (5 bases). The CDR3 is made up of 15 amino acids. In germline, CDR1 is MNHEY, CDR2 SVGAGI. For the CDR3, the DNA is TGTGCCAGCACTAACCAGGGTTCTGGGACCAACGTCCTGACTTTC. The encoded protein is CASTNQGSGTNVLTF.

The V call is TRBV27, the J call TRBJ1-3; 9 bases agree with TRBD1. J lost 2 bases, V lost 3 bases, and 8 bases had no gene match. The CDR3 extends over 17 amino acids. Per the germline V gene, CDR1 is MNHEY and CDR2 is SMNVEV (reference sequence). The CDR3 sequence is CASSLVGQGIPGNTIYF. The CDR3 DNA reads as TGTGCCAGCAGTTTGGTGGGACAGGGAATCCCTGGAAACACCATATATTTT.

This CDR3 reads CASSLVAGEAEAFF. CDR3 bases: TGTGCCAGCAGCTTAGTGGCAGGGGAGGCTGAAGCTTTCTTT. The chain employs TRBV27 and TRBJ1-1; D might be TRBD1 (6 bases). This CDR3 spans 14 amino acids. CDR1 and CDR2 from the germline V gene are MNHEY and SMNVEV (reference sequence). Trimming cost V 6 bases and J 6 bases, with 17 bases left between them.

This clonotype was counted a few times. This CDR3 reads CASSQGTPARSYNEQFF. The CDR3 nucleotides are TGCGCCAGCAGCCAAGGTACTCCCGCCCGGTCATACAATGAGCAGTTCTTC. This chain connects TRBV4-3 to TRBJ2-1; D is unresolved. The germline gives CDR1 LGHNA, CDR2 YSLEER. The CDR3 has 17 amino acids. V lost 1 base, J lost 4 bases, and 17 bases lay in between.

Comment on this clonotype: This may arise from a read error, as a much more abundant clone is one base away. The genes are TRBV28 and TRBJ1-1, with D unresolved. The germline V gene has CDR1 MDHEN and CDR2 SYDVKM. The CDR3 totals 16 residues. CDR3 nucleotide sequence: TGTGCCAGCAGTCTACTGACCGGGCCAACTAACACTGAAGCTTCCTTT. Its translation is CASSLLTGPTNTEASF. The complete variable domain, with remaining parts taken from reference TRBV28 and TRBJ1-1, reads DVKVTQSSRYLVKRTGEKVFLECVQDMDHENMFWYRQDPGLGLRLIYFSYDVKMKEKGDIPEGYSVSREKKERFSLILESASTNQTSMYLCASSLLTGPTNTEASFGQGTRLTVV.

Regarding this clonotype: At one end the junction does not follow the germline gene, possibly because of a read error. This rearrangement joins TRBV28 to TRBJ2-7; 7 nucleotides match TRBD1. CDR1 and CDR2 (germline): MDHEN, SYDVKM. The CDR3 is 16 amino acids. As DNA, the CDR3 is TGCGCCAGCAGCCGTGCCCCGAGGGGGCGGGTGGGCGAGCAGTACTTC. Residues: CASSRAPRGRVGEQYF.

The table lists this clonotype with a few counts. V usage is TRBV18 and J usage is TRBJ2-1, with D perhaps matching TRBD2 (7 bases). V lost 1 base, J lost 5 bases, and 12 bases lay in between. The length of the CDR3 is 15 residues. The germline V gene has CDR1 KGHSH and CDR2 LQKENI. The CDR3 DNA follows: TGTGCCAGCTCACCACAGGGAGGGGGTAACAATGAGCAGTTCTTC. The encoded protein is CASSPQGGGNNEQFF.